This T cell receptor beta chain appears in the sequencing data of a study of preoperative IRX-2 immunotherapy in early breast cancer. The protocol was immunoSEQ multiplex PCR, while the TCRdb copy is restricted to in-frame clones and leaves out a portion. This repertoire shows some 99,000 clones, 75% to 90% found once; its top ten account for around 2%. The treatment: preoperative locoregional IRX-2 cytokine immunotherapy. This CDR3 contains 16 residues. J lost 5 bases, V lost 0 bases, and 6 bases had no gene match. From germline, CDR1 is SGHRS and CDR2 YFSETQ. The chain uses TRBV5-1 and TRBJ2-3; 10 bases map to TRBD1. Specimen: tumor tissue, collected after IRX-2 immunotherapy. This TCR came from a human donor with breast cancer. CDR3 nucleotide sequence: TGCGCCAGCAGCTTGGCTGTTGGACAGGGGGGAGATACGCAGTATTTT. Its protein is CASSLAVGQGGDTQYF.